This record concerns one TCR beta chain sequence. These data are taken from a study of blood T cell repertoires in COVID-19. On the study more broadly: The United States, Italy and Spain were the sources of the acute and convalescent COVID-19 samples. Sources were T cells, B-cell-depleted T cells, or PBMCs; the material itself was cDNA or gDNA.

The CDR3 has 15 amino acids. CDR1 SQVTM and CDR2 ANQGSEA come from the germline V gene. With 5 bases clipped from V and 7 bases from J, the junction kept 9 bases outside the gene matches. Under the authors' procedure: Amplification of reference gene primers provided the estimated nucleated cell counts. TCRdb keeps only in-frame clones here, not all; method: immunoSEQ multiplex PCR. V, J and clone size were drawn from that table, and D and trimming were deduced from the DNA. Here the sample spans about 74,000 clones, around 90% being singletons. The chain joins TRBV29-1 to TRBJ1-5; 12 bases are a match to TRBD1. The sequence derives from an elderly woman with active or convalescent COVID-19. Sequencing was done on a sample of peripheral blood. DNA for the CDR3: TGCAGCGTTAAGGGACAGGGGGCTCGGAAGCAGCCCCAGCATTTT. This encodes CSVKGQGARKQPQHF.